This entry lists 24 T cell receptor beta chains sequenced from one sample in a study of shared clonotypes between healthy human individuals. The table came from immunoSEQ multiplex PCR; TCRdb's copy has only in-frame clones and leaves some out. The sample carries roughly 380,000 clones, about 96% recorded once. The sample consisted of memory CD8+ T cells sorted from blood. Subset specified: CD45RO+ cells pooled with CCR7-negative TemRA cells. These receptors all stem from a man younger than 40 in good health.

This chain joins TRBV18 and TRBJ1-2, with TRBD1 matching over 8 bases. V lost 4 bases, J lost 10 bases, and 14 bases stayed unmatched. The CDR3 is made up of 15 amino acids. Germline V lookup: CDR1 KGHSH, CDR2 LQKENI. CDR3 region: CASSQSRTGQSLYTF. The CDR3 bases are TGTGCCAGCTCACAGTCCCGGACAGGGCAAAGTCTCTACACCTTC.

The chain couples TRBV29-1 to TRBJ2-5, with 7 bases aligning to TRBD2. From germline, CDR1 is SQVTM and CDR2 ANQGSEA. The J segment lost 5 bases and the V segment lost 4 bases, leaving 7 bases of the junction unmatched. The CDR3 covers 13 residues. The CDR3: CSVGDEAGETQYF. The CDR3 nucleotides read TGCAGCGTTGGGGACGAAGCGGGGGAGACCCAGTACTTC.

V usage is TRBV5-8 and J usage is TRBJ2-3, with a possible D match to TRBD1 (6 bases). The CDR3 spans 17 residues. Germline lookup yields CDR1 SGHTS and CDR2 YDEGEE. V was pared by 1 base and J by 4 bases, with 19 bases between. The DNA for the CDR3 is TGTGCCAGCAGCTTGCCTTACAGGGCATTCCCCGCAGATACGCAGTATTTT. Translating gives CASSLPYRAFPADTQYF.

The chain uses TRBV28 and TRBJ2-6; D is possibly TRBD1 (5 bases). The CDR3 is made up of 14 amino acids. V was pared by 5 bases and J by 6 bases, with 11 bases between. Germline CDR1 is MDHEN and CDR2 is SYDVKM. The CDR3 loop reads CASSQVGPANVLTF. CDR3 DNA sequence: TGTGCCAGCAGTCAGGTGGGGCCGGCCAACGTCCTGACTTTC.

This clone was counted once. The chain uses TRBV6-1 and TRBJ1-2; the D gene is possibly TRBD1 (5 bases). The germline V and J ends were trimmed by 4 bases and 0 bases, with 6 bases remaining between them. The CDR3 loop spans 13 amino acids. Per the germline V gene, CDR1 is MNHNS and CDR2 is SASEGT. This CDR3 is CASSGTTNYGYTF. The DNA for the CDR3 is TGTGCCAGCAGTGGGACAACTAACTATGGCTACACCTTC.

The chain recombines TRBV5-6 with TRBJ2-1; the match to TRBD2 covers 11 bases. Germline CDR1 reads SGHDT; CDR2 reads YYEEEE. The CDR3 totals 14 residues. V shed 4 bases and J 6 bases; nucleotides not matched to a gene: 3. CDR3 nucleotides: TGTGCCAGCAGCCAAGGACTAGCGGGCAATGAGCAGTTCTTC. This sequence encodes CASSQGLAGNEQFF.

This chain joins TRBV6-5 and TRBJ2-1, with a possible D match to TRBD2 (8 bases). Germline CDR1 MNHEY, CDR2 SVGAGI. The CDR3 extends over 14 amino acids. With 7 bases removed from V and 5 bases from J, the gap between germline ends came to 15 bases. In nucleotides, the CDR3 is TGTGCCAGCACTCCGGGAGGGGGCCACAATGAGCAGTTCTTC. This translates into CASTPGGGHNEQFF.

The rearrangement uses TRBV28 and TRBJ1-2; perhaps TRBD1 as D (6 bases). V lost 4 bases, J lost 8 bases, and 20 bases lay in between. This CDR3 spans 15 amino acids. Germline CDR1 reads MDHEN; CDR2 reads SYDVKM. The CDR3 DNA sequence: TGTGCCAGCAGTTATCAGGGGCCCGCGGGTTACGGCTACACCTTC. This translates into CASSYQGPAGYGYTF.

J is TRBJ2-1 and V is TRBV7-3, with 10 bases fitting TRBD2. The V gene's germline CDR1 is SGHTA and CDR2 FQGTGA. V was pared by 2 bases and J by 6 bases, with 1 base of the junction left unmatched. The CDR3 is made up of 14 amino acids. This chain's CDR3 is CASSLLAGANEQFF. Here the CDR3 DNA reads TGTGCCAGCAGCTTACTAGCGGGAGCCAATGAGCAGTTCTTC.

The chain joins TRBV11-2 to TRBJ2-7; the match to TRBD1 covers 7 bases. Germline trimming cut 1 base from V and 4 bases from J; bases unmatched to any gene: 7. CDR1 is SGHAT, CDR2 FQNNGV, per germline. This CDR3 comprises 15 residues. The CDR3 bases are TGTGCCAGCAGCTTAGCGTTTAGGGGGCCATACGAGCAGTACTTC. Translated, it gives CASSLAFRGPYEQYF.

This clone was found once. The chain uses TRBV15 and TRBJ1-5, with 10 bases fitting TRBD1. V dropped 5 bases and J dropped 2; count of bases not matched to a gene: 3. Germline loops: CDR1 LNHNV, CDR2 YYDKDF (reference sequence). The CDR3 spans 15 residues. CDR3 coding DNA: TGTGCCACCAGCTTGGACAGGGGGGGCAATCAGCCCCAGCATTTT. As protein: CATSLDRGGNQPQHF.

This chain uses TRBV5-6 with TRBJ2-5; 11 bases are a match to TRBD2. Germline V CDR1 and CDR2: SGHDT, YYEEEE. The CDR3 contains 16 residues. Germline trimming cut 0 bases from V and 5 bases from J; bases unmatched to any gene: 6. The chain's CDR3 is CASSLGGGLAGETQYF. Written as DNA, the CDR3 is TGTGCCAGCAGCTTGGGGGGAGGACTAGCGGGTGAGACCCAGTACTTC.

The V call is TRBV10-2, the J call TRBJ1-1, with D possibly matching TRBD1 (6 bases). CDR1 and CDR2 from the germline V gene are WSHSY and SAAADI. CDR3 length: 17 amino acids. Trimming removed 6 bases at V and 3 bases at J, with 23 bases between. This CDR3 is CASRTRGDPSRDTEAFF. In nucleotides, the CDR3 is TGCGCCAGCAGGACAAGGGGGGATCCATCGAGGGACACTGAAGCTTTCTTT.

The genes are TRBV28 and TRBJ1-4; no clear D gene. The CDR3 sequence is 11 residues long. Trimming removed 8 bases from V and 5 bases from J, with 6 bases in between. Germline V gene lookup returns CDR1 MDHEN and CDR2 SYDVKM. The CDR3 bases are TGTGCCAGCGGGGTGAATGAAAAACTGTTTTTT. Its protein product is CASGVNEKLFF. Looking up the rest from reference TRBV28 and TRBJ1-4 gives the full variable domain: DVKVTQSSRYLVKRTGEKVFLECVQDMDHENMFWYRQDPGLGLRLIYFSYDVKMKEKGDIPEGYSVSREKKERFSLILESASTNQTSMYLCASGVNEKLFFGSGTQLSVL.

J is TRBJ2-7 and V is TRBV7-9, with TRBD2 matching 8 bases. The junction had 17 bases not matched to a gene; V was cut back by 5 bases and J by 2 bases. Germline V gene lookup returns CDR1 SEHNR and CDR2 FQNEAQ (reference sequence). This CDR3 is built from 18 residues. The CDR3 region is CASSDPLNLAGSPYEQYF. The CDR3 DNA sequence: TGTGCCAGCAGCGACCCTTTAAACTTAGCGGGAAGTCCCTACGAGCAGTACTTC.

This rearrangement joins TRBV2 to TRBJ2-5; D is possibly TRBD2 (6 bases). The germline V gene encodes CDR1 SNHLY and CDR2 FYNNEI. V dropped 5 bases and J dropped 4 bases, with 11 bases sitting between them. The CDR3 runs 13 residues. The CDR3 sequence is CASSRLGGETQYF. CDR3 coding DNA: TGTGCCAGCAGTAGACTAGGCGGAGAGACCCAGTACTTC.

The J gene is TRBJ2-2, the V gene TRBV30; no clear D gene. Germline loops: CDR1 GTSNPN, CDR2 SVGIG (reference sequence). V dropped 2 bases and J dropped 1 base, with 8 bases sitting between them. This CDR3 is 14 amino acids long. In DNA, the CDR3 is TGTGCCTGGAGTTCTGGATTGAACACCGGGGAGCTGTTTTTT. Residues: CAWSSGLNTGELFF.

V usage is TRBV18 and J usage is TRBJ2-2; 7 bases are a match to TRBD1. Germline CDR1 is KGHSH and CDR2 is LQKENI. V trimming: 3 bases; J trimming: 4 bases; junction bases outside the gene matches: 5. The CDR3 contains 15 residues. CDR3 in DNA: TGTGCCAGCTCACCGAAACAGGGGACCACCGGGGAGCTGTTTTTT. Amino acid sequence: CASSPKQGTTGELFF.

This clone has just one count. The rearrangement links TRBV6-5 to TRBJ2-3, with D tentatively TRBD1 (5 bases). This CDR3 has 11 residues. With 4 bases removed from V and 6 bases from J, the gap between germline ends came to 5 bases. From germline, CDR1 is MNHEY and CDR2 SVGAGI. The CDR3 DNA reads as TGTGCCAGCAGTTCAGGGGATACGCAGTATTTT. It translates to CASSSGDTQYF.

In this sample, this clone turned up once. The J gene is TRBJ2-2, the V gene TRBV25-1, with 7 bases identical to TRBD2. The junction had 4 bases not matched to a gene; V was cut back by 4 bases and J by 5 bases. This CDR3 is 14 amino acids long. Germline V gives CDR1 MGHDK, CDR2 SYGVNS. The CDR3 bases are TGTGCCAGCAGTGGGGGAGGGAGGACCGGGGAGCTGTTTTTT. Translated, it gives CASSGGGRTGELFF.

V usage is TRBV5-1 and J usage is TRBJ2-7; D gene uncertain. V lost 7 bases and J 3 bases, leaving 14 bases between the germline ends. The CDR3 has 13 residues. Germline V gives CDR1 SGHRS, CDR2 YFSETQ. The CDR3 DNA sequence: TGCGCCAGCCGGTTGGGTCAGAACTACGAGCAGTACTTC. This sequence encodes CASRLGQNYEQYF.

V is TRBV7-6 and J is TRBJ1-2, with D perhaps TRBD1 (6 bases). Germline lookup yields CDR1 SGHVS and CDR2 FNYEAQ. This CDR3 comprises 13 residues. Between the trimmed V and J ends, which lost 4 bases and 6 bases, there was a span of 12 bases. CDR3 in amino acids: CASSYTGKDGYTF. The CDR3 bases are TGTGCCAGCAGCTATACAGGGAAGGATGGCTACACCTTC.

For the CDR3, the DNA is TGTGCCAGCAGCCAAGATAGGTGGCCCTACGAGCAGTACTTC. It codes for CASSQDRWPYEQYF. The gene calls are TRBV14 and TRBJ2-7; unclear D gene. The CDR3 runs to 14 residues. CDR1 is SGHDN, CDR2 FVKESK, per germline. The V and J ends lost 0 bases and 2 bases respectively, with 8 bases between them.

J is TRBJ2-3 and V is TRBV18; the match to TRBD1 covers 9 bases. Trimming took 5 bases from V and 2 from J; bases not matched to a gene: 20. The CDR3 is 20 residues long. Germline V gives CDR1 KGHSH, CDR2 LQKENI. The DNA of the CDR3 is TGTGCCAGCTCAGACCCCCCGGGACAGGGAGTGTATCGTGCCACAGATACGCAGTATTTT. Encoded protein: CASSDPPGQGVYRATDTQYF.